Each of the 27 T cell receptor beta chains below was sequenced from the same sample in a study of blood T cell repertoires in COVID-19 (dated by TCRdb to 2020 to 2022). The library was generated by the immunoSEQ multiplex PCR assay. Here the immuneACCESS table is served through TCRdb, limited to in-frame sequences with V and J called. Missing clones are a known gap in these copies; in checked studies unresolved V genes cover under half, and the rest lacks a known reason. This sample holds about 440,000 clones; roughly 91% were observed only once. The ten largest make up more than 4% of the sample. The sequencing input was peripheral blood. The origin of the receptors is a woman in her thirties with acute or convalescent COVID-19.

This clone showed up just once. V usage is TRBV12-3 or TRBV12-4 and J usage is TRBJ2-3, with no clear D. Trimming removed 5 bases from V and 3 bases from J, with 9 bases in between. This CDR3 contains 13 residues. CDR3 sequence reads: CASSPEETDTQYF. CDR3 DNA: TGTGCCAGCAGTCCCGAGGAGACAGATACGCAGTATTTT.

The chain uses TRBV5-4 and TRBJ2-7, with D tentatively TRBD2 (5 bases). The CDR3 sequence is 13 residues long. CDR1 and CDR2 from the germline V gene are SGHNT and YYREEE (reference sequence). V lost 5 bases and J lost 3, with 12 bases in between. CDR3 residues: CASSLLEDYEQYF. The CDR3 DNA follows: TGTGCCAGCAGTTTACTAGAAGACTACGAGCAGTACTTC.

The CDR3 protein is CASTRRGRHNEQFF. CDR3 DNA sequence: TGTGCCAGTACCCGTAGAGGGAGGCACAATGAGCAGTTCTTC. The J gene is TRBJ2-1, the V gene TRBV19, with a weak D call TRBD2 (6 bases). The CDR3 consists of 14 residues. Trimming removed 7 bases from V and 5 bases from J, with 15 bases in between. CDR1 LNHDA and CDR2 SQIVND come from the germline V gene (reference sequence).

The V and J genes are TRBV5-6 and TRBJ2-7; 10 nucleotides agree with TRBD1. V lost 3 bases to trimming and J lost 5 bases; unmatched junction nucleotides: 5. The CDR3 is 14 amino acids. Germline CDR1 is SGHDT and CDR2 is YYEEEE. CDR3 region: CASSWGTGADEQYF. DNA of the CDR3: TGTGCCAGCAGCTGGGGGACAGGGGCCGACGAGCAGTACTTC.

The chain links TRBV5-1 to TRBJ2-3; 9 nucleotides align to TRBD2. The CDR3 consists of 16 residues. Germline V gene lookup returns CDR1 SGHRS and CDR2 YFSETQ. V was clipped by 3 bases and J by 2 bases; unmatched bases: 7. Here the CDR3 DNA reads TGCGCCAGCAGCTCGGAGCGGGGGGCACTCACAGATACGCAGTATTTT. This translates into CASSSERGALTDTQYF.

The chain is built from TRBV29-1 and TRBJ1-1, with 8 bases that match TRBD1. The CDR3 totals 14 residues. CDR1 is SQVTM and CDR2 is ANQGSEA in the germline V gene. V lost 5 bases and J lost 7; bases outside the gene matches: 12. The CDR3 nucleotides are TGCAGCGTTACCCGGGGCGACAGGGGTAATGAAGCTTTCTTT. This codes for CSVTRGDRGNEAFF.

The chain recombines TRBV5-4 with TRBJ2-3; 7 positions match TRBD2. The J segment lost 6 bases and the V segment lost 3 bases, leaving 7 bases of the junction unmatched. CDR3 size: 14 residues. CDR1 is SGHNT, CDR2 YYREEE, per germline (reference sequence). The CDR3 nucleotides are TGTGCCAGCAGCTCCGCGGGGGATGGCGATACGCAGTATTTT. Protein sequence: CASSSAGDGDTQYF.

The CDR3 is CASMSTGDTQYF. The CDR3 DNA sequence: TGTGCCAGCATGTCAACAGGAGATACGCAGTATTTT. The chain is built from TRBV2 and TRBJ2-3, with D possibly matching TRBD1 (5 bases). Germline V lookup: CDR1 SNHLY, CDR2 FYNNEI. Trimming removed 7 bases from V and 5 bases from J, with 10 bases in between. There are 12 residues in the CDR3.

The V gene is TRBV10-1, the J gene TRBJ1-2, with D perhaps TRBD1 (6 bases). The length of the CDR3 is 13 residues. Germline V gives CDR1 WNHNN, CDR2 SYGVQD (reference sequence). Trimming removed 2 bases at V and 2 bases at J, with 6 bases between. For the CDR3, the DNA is TGCGCCAGCAGTGAGGACAGGAACTATGGCTACACCTTC. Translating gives CASSEDRNYGYTF.

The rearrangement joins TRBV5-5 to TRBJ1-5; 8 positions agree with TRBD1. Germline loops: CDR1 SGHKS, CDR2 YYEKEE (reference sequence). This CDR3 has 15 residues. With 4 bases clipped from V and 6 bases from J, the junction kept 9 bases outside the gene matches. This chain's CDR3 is CASSIGQGGGQPQHF. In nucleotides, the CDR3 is TGTGCCAGCAGCATCGGACAGGGTGGGGGTCAGCCCCAGCATTTT. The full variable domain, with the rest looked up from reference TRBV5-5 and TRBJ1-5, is DAGVTQSPTHLIKTRGQQVTLRCSPISGHKSVSWYQQVLGQGPQFIFQYYEKEERGRGNFPDRFSARQFPNYSSELNVNALLLGDSALYLCASSIGQGGGQPQHFGDGTRLSIL.

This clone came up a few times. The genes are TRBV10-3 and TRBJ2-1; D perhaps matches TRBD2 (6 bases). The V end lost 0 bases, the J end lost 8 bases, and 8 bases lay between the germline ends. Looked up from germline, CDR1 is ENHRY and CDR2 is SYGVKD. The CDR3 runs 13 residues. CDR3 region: CAISESGGDEQFF. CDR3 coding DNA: TGTGCCATCAGTGAGTCGGGGGGAGATGAGCAGTTCTTC.

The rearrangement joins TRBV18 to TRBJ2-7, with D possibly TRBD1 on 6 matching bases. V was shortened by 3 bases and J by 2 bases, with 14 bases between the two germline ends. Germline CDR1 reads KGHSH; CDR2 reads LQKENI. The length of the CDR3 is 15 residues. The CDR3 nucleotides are TGTGCCAGCTCACCCGGAGACAGGTTCACCTACGAGCAGTACTTC. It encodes CASSPGDRFTYEQYF.

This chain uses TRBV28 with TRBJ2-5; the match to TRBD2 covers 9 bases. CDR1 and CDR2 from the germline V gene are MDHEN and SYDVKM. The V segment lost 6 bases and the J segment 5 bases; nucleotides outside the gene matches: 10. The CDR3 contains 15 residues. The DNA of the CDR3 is TGTGCCAGCAGCTCCAGTGCGGGGGGGAAGGAGACCCAGTACTTC. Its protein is CASSSSAGGKETQYF.

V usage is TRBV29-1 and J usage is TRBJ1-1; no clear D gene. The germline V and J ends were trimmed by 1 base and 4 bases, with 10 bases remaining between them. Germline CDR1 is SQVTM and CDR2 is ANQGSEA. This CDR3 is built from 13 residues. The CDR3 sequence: CSVEGGESTEAFF. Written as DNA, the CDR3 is TGCAGCGTTGAAGGCGGGGAGAGCACTGAAGCTTTCTTT.

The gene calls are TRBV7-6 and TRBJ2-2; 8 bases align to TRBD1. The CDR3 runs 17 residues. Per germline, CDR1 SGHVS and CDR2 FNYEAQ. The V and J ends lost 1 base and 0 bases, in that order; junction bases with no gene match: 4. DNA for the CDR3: TGTGCCAGCAGCTTAGTTTGGGACAGGACGAACACCGGGGAGCTGTTTTTT. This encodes CASSLVWDRTNTGELFF.

The CDR3 DNA reads as TGCGCCAGCACCCGACTAGCGGGGAGCCAAGAGACCCAGTACTTC. It yields the protein CASTRLAGSQETQYF. The chain recombines TRBV4-1 with TRBJ2-5; TRBD2 aligns across 11 bases. V lost 7 bases and J lost 1; bases outside the gene matches: 5. The CDR3 is made up of 15 amino acids. Germline V CDR1 and CDR2: MGHRA, YSYEKL.

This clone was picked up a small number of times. CDR3: CASISQGIYEQYF. The CDR3 DNA is TGTGCCAGCATTTCTCAGGGGATCTACGAGCAGTACTTC. V and J are TRBV2 and TRBJ2-7; maybe TRBD1 (6 bases). This CDR3 spans 13 amino acids. V lost 7 bases, J lost 3 bases, and 13 bases lay in between. Germline lookup yields CDR1 SNHLY and CDR2 FYNNEI.

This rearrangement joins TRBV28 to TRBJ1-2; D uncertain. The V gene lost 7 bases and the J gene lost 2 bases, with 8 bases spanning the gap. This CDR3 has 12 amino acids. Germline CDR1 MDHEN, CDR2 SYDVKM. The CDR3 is CASKSANYGYTF. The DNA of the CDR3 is TGTGCCAGCAAGAGCGCAAACTATGGCTACACCTTC.

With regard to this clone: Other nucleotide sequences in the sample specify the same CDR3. CDR3: CASRARQTYGYTF. CDR3 DNA: TGTGCCAGCAGGGCGAGACAAACCTATGGCTACACCTTC. The chain joins TRBV2 to TRBJ1-2; D ambiguous. V lost 6 bases, J lost 4 bases, and 12 bases lay in between. CDR1 is SNHLY, CDR2 FYNNEI, per germline. The CDR3 loop spans 13 amino acids.

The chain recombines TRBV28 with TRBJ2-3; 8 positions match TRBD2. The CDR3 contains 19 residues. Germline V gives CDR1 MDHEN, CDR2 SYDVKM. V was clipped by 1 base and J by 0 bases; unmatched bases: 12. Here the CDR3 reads CASSLYSGSGGPSTDTQYF. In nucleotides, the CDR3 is TGTGCCAGCAGTTTATATTCCGGGTCGGGGGGGCCCAGCACAGATACGCAGTATTTT. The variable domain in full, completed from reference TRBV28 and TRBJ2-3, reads DVKVTQSSRYLVKRTGEKVFLECVQDMDHENMFWYRQDPGLGLRLIYFSYDVKMKEKGDIPEGYSVSREKKERFSLILESASTNQTSMYLCASSLYSGSGGPSTDTQYFGPGTRLTVL.

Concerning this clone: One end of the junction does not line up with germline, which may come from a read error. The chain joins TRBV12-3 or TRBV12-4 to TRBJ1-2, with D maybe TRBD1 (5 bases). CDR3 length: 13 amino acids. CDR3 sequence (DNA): TGTGCCAGCAGTTCCGCGCCGGTCGGGGGTTCTACTTTC. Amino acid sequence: CASSSAPVGGSTF.

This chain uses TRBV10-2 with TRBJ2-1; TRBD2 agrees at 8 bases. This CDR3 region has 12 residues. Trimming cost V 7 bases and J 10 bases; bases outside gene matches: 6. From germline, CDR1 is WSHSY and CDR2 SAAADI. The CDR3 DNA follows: TGCGCCAGCACCCAAGCGGGGGTGGAGCAGTTCTTC. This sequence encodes CASTQAGVEQFF.

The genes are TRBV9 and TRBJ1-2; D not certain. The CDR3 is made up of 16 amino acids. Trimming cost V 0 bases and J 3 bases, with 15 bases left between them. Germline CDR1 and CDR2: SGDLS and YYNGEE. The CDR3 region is CASSVAREGGDYGYTF. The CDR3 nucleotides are TGTGCCAGCAGCGTAGCTCGGGAAGGCGGCGACTATGGCTACACCTTC.

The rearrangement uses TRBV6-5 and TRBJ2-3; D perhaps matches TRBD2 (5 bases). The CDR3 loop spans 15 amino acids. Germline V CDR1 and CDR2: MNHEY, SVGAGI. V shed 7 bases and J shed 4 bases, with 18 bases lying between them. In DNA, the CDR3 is TGTGCCAGCAATCCTGGCTGGTCGGGGTCAGATACGCAGTATTTT. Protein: CASNPGWSGSDTQYF.

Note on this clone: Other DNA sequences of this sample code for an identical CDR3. The CDR3 sequence: CASSLTSTDTQYF. DNA for the CDR3: TGTGCCAGCAGTCTAACCTCGACAGATACGCAGTATTTT. The rearrangement joins TRBV9 to TRBJ2-3; D call uncertain. V dropped 5 bases and J dropped 3 bases, with 10 bases sitting between them. Germline assignment: CDR1 SGDLS and CDR2 YYNGEE. This CDR3 is built from 13 residues.

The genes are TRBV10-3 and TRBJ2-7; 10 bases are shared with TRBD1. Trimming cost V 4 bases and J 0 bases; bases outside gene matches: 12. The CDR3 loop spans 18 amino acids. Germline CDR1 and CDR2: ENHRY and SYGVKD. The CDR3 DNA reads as TGTGCCATCAGTGCCTCGGGACAGGGGACCCTACTCTCCTACGAGCAGTACTTC. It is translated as CAISASGQGTLLSYEQYF.

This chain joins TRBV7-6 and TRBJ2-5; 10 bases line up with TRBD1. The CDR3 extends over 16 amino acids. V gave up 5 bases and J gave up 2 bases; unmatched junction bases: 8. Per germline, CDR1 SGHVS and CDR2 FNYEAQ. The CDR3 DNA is TGTGCCAGCAGCCCAAGACAGGGGGCGATACAAGAGACCCAGTACTTC. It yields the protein CASSPRQGAIQETQYF.